This paragraph covers one TCR beta chain sequence. Its antigen is not known. This CDR3 is also generated by other DNA sequences in the sample. This sample is part of a study of cytomegalovirus exposure and HLA in healthy donors. PCR involved 60 Vbeta and 13 Jbeta primers. Only in-frame clones appear in the TCRdb table, and some are missing; sequencing was by immunoSEQ multiplex PCR. Of about 160,000 clones in the sample, 77% were seen once. Whole-study results and caveats: TCR beta V segments were, for the most part, productive about 87% or about 30% of the time in an earlier analysis.

V was clipped by 3 bases and J by 1 base, with 10 bases between them. Germline CDR1 MDHEN, CDR2 SYDVKM. The CDR3 is made up of 15 amino acids. The specimen sequenced was PBMCs. This TCR derives from a man between 45 and 60 years old in good health and CMV-seropositive. The V call is TRBV28, the J call TRBJ1-5; TRBD1 is a possible D gene (6 bases). The CDR3 region is CASSFHRASNQPQHF. The CDR3 DNA reads as TGTGCCAGCAGTTTTCACAGGGCCAGCAATCAGCCCCAGCATTTT. Together with reference TRBV28 and TRBJ1-5, the CDR3 gives the full variable domain: DVKVTQSSRYLVKRTGEKVFLECVQDMDHENMFWYRQDPGLGLRLIYFSYDVKMKEKGDIPEGYSVSREKKERFSLILESASTNQTSMYLCASSFHRASNQPQHFGDGTRLSIL.